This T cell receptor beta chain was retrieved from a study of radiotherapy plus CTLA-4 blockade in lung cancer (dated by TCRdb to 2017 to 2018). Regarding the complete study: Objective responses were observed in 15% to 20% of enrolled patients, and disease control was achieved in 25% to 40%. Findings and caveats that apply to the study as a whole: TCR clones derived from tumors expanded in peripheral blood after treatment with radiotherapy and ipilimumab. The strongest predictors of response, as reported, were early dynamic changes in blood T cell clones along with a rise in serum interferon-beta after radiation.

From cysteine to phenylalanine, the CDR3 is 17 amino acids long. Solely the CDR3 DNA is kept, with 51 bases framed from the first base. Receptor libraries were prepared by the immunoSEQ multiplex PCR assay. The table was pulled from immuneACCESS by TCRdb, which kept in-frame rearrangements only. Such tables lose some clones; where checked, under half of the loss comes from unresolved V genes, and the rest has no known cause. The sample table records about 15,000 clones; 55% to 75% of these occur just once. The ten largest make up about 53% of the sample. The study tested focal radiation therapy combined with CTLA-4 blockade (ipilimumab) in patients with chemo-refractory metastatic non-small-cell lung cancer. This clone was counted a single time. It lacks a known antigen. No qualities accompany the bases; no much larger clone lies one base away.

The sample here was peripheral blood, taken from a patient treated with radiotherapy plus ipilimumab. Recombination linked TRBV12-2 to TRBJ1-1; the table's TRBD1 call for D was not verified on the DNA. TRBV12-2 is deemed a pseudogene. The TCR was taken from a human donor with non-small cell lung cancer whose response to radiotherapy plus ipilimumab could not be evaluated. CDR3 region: CASRLATGAGLNTEAFF. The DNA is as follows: TGTGCAAGTCGCTTAGCGACAGGGGCAGGCCTGAACACTGAAGCTTTCTTT.